A selection of T cell receptor beta chains follows, all from one sample in a study of T cell responses to AZD1222 COVID-19 vaccine. TCRdb keeps only in-frame clones here, not all; method: immunoSEQ multiplex PCR. The sample holds some 100,000 clones, roughly 86% seen once. The material sequenced was peripheral blood, taken 28 days after the second AZD1222 dose. The receptors stem from an adult who received the AZD1222 COVID-19 vaccine. Each CDR3 is given with its conserved first and last residue. The D gene is left open where the match is weak. Where a row states a size, it is once, few, many or the class of an expanded clone; other rows omit it.

clone_size | d_call | j_call | v_call | cdr3_nt | cdr3_aa
NA | NA | TRBJ2-7 | TRBV19 | TGTGCCAGTAGTCTAGGGGCCGGCTACGAGCAGTACTTC | CASSLGAGYEQYF
NA | NA | TRBJ1-6 | TRBV4-2 | TGTGCCAGCAGCCAAGATGCAGGGTGGTCCTATAATTCACCCCTCCACTTT | CASSQDAGWSYNSPLHF
NA | NA | TRBJ2-7 | TRBV27 | TGTGCCAGCAGTCTCGGACTCCGAGGCGAGCAGTACTTC | CASSLGLRGEQYF
NA | TRBD2 | TRBJ2-7 | TRBV12-3/TRBV12-4 | TGTGCCAGCAGTTACTTCCTAGCGGGTGATCAGTACTTC | CASSYFLAGDQYF
NA | NA | TRBJ2-7 | TRBV6-1 | TGTGCCAGCAGTGAAGCCAGCAGGGGCGGACGACAGTATTTC | CASSEASRGGRQYF
NA | TRBD2 | TRBJ2-5 | TRBV2 | TGTGCCAGCAGTGAAGCGCGGGGGGAGAAAGAGACCCAGTACTTC | CASSEARGEKETQYF
NA | TRBD1 | TRBJ2-2 | TRBV5-6 | TGTGCCAGCAGCCATTTTTTACAGGGGTTCAGGGAGCTGTTTTTT | CASSHFLQGFRELFF
NA | TRBD1 | TRBJ2-5 | TRBV6-5 | TGTGCCAGCAGTAACACCGGGACAGCACTAGAGACCCAGTACTTC | CASSNTGTALETQYF
NA | TRBD2 | TRBJ2-4 | TRBV10-3 | TGTGCCATCAGTGAGGGGCGGGAGGGCCTCCCGAGCATTCAGTACTTC | CAISEGREGLPSIQYF
few | NA | TRBJ2-3 | TRBV7-2 | TGTGCCAGCAGCCCCGACACGAGCACAGATACGCAGTATTTT | CASSPDTSTDTQYF
NA | TRBD1 | TRBJ1-6 | TRBV9 | TGTGCCAGCAGCCAAGGCGACAGGGTAAATAATTCACCCCTCCACTTT | CASSQGDRVNNSPLHF
NA | NA | TRBJ1-3 | TRBV24-1 | TGTGCCACCAGTGACGGGAGCTCTGGAAACACCATATATTTT | CATSDGSSGNTIYF
NA | NA | TRBJ1-1 | TRBV6-1 | TGTGCCAGCAGGGCAGCATTGAACACTGAAGCTTTCTTT | CASRAALNTEAFF
few | TRBD1 | TRBJ1-2 | TRBV10-3 | TGTGCCATCAGTAAGGACAGGGGGATCGGGGGCACCTTC | CAISKDRGIGGTF
NA | NA | TRBJ1-2 | TRBV2 | TGTGCCAGCAGCGCTCGGGGGCCGCACTCCTATGGCTACACCTTC | CASSARGPHSYGYTF
NA | NA | TRBJ1-5 | TRBV5-1 | TGCGCCAGCAGCTTGCAGGGAGGGAGCAATCAGCCCCAGCATTTT | CASSLQGGSNQPQHF
NA | TRBD1 | TRBJ2-1 | TRBV28 | TGTGCCAGCTCGGGGGACAGGGACCACAATGAGCAGTTCTTC | CASSGDRDHNEQFF
NA | NA | TRBJ1-5 | TRBV19 | TGTGCCAGTAGGATGGGGGGGTCAGGTCAGCCCCAGCATTTT | CASRMGGSGQPQHF
NA | NA | TRBJ1-2 | TRBV7-3 | TGTGCCAGCAGCCCCCTAGGGGGTTCCTATGGCTACACCTTC | CASSPLGGSYGYTF
NA | NA | TRBJ2-1 | TRBV10-3 | TGTGCCATCAGTGAGGCGGCTAGCGTAGGTGAGCAGTTCTTC | CAISEAASVGEQFF
NA | NA | TRBJ1-1 | TRBV5-1 | TGCGCCAGCAGCTTGGTTTTGGACACTGAAGCTTTCTTT | CASSLVLDTEAFF
NA | NA | TRBJ2-3 | TRBV12-2 | TGTGCAAGTCGCTCTCGATCCGGACTAGCGGGAGAGGGAGATACGCAGTATTTT | CASRSRSGLAGEGDTQYF
NA | TRBD2 | TRBJ2-7 | TRBV6-1 | TGTGCCAGCAGTGAAGTCAAGCGGGGGAGCTACGAGCAGTACTTC | CASSEVKRGSYEQYF
NA | TRBD1 | TRBJ1-1 | TRBV9 | TGTGCCAGCAGCTTAACCGGGACAGATGGTTCTGAAGCTTTCTTT | CASSLTGTDGSEAFF
NA | NA | TRBJ2-7 | TRBV19 | TGTGCCAGTAGTATTTCCACAGGTCGATCCTACGAGCAGTACTTC | CASSISTGRSYEQYF
NA | NA | TRBJ2-2 | TRBV6-1 | TGTGCCAGCAGTGAAGCCGCTGGAGGCGGGGAGCTGTTTTTT | CASSEAAGGGELFF
NA | NA | TRBJ2-7 | TRBV7-6 | TGTGCCAGCAGCCCATTCGGGGCAGGGCCCTACGAGCAGTACTTC | CASSPFGAGPYEQYF
NA | TRBD1 | TRBJ1-2 | TRBV19 | TGTGCCAGTAGTGGGACAGGGAGGGGCGGCTACACCTTC | CASSGTGRGGYTF
NA | TRBD1 | TRBJ1-6 | TRBV4-3 | TGCGCCAGCAGCCAAGAACAGGGGCATAATTCACCCCTCCACTTT | CASSQEQGHNSPLHF
NA | NA | TRBJ1-6 | TRBV18 | TGTGCCAGCACTACAGGGTTAGAGAATTCACCCCTCCACTTT | CASTTGLENSPLHF
NA | NA | TRBJ2-3 | TRBV27 | TGTGCCAGCAGTTTCGGTCCCTTAGGGGATACGCAGTATTTT | CASSFGPLGDTQYF
NA | NA | TRBJ2-7 | TRBV19 | TGTGCCAGTAGTAAACCACAGGCGGGGTCCTACGAGCAGTACTTC | CASSKPQAGSYEQYF
NA | TRBD2 | TRBJ2-7 | TRBV7-6 | TGTGCCAGCAGCTCGACGGGGGGAGGTGAGCAGTACTTC | CASSSTGGGEQYF
NA | NA | TRBJ1-3 | TRBV6-2/TRBV6-3 | TGTGCCAGCAGTCGAGGACTGAGAAACACCATATATTTT | CASSRGLRNTIYF
NA | TRBD2 | TRBJ2-1 | TRBV19 | TGTGCCAGTAGGTCAGGGACTAGCGGAAACAATGAGCAGTTCTTC | CASRSGTSGNNEQFF
once | TRBD2 | TRBJ2-1 | TRBV27 | TGTGCCAGCAGTTTAATAGCGGGGGGCCTTTCGACTACTTACAATGAGCAGTTCTTC | CASSLIAGGLSTTYNEQFF
NA | NA | TRBJ1-2 | TRBV30 | TGTGCCTGGAGTCGATTGCAGGGCGGTTACACCTTC | CAWSRLQGGYTF
NA | NA | TRBJ2-5 | TRBV24-1 | TGTGCCACCAGTGGATCCGGGAAGGGCGTACAAGAGACCCAGTACTTC | CATSGSGKGVQETQYF
NA | NA | TRBJ1-2 | TRBV5-4 | TGTGCCGCAAAACGGGAGGGGGAGAATGGCTACACCTTC | CAAKREGENGYTF
NA | NA | TRBJ1-5 | TRBV7-2 | TGTGCCAGCAGCTTATCGACAGGTCGTTCTCAGCCCCAGCATTTT | CASSLSTGRSQPQHF
NA | TRBD2 | TRBJ2-5 | TRBV3-1/TRBV3-2 | TGTGCCAGCAGCTACCCGGGAGGAGGAGAGACCCAGTACTTC | CASSYPGGGETQYF
NA | NA | TRBJ1-5 | TRBV19 | TGTGCCAGTAGTATCAGGGTTGTTCAGCCCCAGCATTTT | CASSIRVVQPQHF
NA | TRBD2 | TRBJ2-1 | TRBV7-3 | TGTGCCAGCAGCCCCACTAGCGGGAATTACAATGAGCAGTTCTTC | CASSPTSGNYNEQFF
NA | TRBD2 | TRBJ2-7 | TRBV19 | TGTGCCAGTAGACTATCCGGACTAGCGGGGGTTAAGTACGAGCAGTACTTC | CASRLSGLAGVKYEQYF
NA | TRBD1 | TRBJ1-1 | TRBV27 | TGTGCCAGCAGTTTACAGGGGGCCTCGTACACTGAAGCTTTCTTT | CASSLQGASYTEAFF
NA | NA | TRBJ1-1 | TRBV3-1/TRBV3-2 | TGTGCCAGCGCTCGGGGGGGGTATTCGAACACTGAAGCTTTCTTT | CASARGGYSNTEAFF
NA | NA | TRBJ2-1 | TRBV15 | TGTGCCACCAGCAGAGAAAGGACGGCCCTAGGTGAGCAGTTCTTC | CATSRERTALGEQFF
NA | NA | TRBJ1-6 | TRBV27 | TGTGCCAGCAGCGGCAGGGAATATTCACCCCTCCACTTT | CASSGREYSPLHF
NA | TRBD1 | TRBJ2-1 | TRBV11-3 | TGTGCCAGCAAAGGACAGGGGTACAATGAGCAGTTCTTC | CASKGQGYNEQFF
NA | NA | TRBJ2-5 | TRBV19 | TGTGCCAGTAGACCCCCTTCGACAGGAGGACCTTCAAACTTC | CASRPPSTGGPSNF
NA | NA | TRBJ2-4 | TRBV6-5 | TGTGCCAGCATGAAAGATATAGCCAAAAACATTCAGTACTTC | CASMKDIAKNIQYF
NA | NA | TRBJ2-3 | TRBV11-2 | TGTGCCAGCAGCAGCAGTTGGGCTTCTAGCACAGATACGCAGTATTTT | CASSSSWASSTDTQYF
NA | NA | TRBJ1-4 | TRBV19 | TGTGCCAGTACCCCATGGGGGGAGGAAAAACTGTTTTTT | CASTPWGEEKLFF
NA | NA | TRBJ2-3 | TRBV3-1/TRBV3-2 | TGTGCCAGCAGCCTAAGTCGGACAGATACGCAGTATTTT | CASSLSRTDTQYF